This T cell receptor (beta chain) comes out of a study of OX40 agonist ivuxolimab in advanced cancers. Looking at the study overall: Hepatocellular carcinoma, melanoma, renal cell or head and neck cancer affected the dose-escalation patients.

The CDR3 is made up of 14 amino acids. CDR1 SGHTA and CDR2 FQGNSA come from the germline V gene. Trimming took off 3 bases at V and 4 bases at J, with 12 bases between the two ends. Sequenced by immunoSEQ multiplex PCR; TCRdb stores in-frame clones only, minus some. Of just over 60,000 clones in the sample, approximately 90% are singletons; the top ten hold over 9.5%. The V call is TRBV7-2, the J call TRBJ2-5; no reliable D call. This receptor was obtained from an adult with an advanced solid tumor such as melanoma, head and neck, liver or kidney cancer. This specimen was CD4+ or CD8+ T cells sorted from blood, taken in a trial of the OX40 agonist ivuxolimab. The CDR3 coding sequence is TGTGCCAGCAGCTTCCCTGGGGTTGGAGAGACCCAGTACTTC. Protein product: CASSFPGVGETQYF.